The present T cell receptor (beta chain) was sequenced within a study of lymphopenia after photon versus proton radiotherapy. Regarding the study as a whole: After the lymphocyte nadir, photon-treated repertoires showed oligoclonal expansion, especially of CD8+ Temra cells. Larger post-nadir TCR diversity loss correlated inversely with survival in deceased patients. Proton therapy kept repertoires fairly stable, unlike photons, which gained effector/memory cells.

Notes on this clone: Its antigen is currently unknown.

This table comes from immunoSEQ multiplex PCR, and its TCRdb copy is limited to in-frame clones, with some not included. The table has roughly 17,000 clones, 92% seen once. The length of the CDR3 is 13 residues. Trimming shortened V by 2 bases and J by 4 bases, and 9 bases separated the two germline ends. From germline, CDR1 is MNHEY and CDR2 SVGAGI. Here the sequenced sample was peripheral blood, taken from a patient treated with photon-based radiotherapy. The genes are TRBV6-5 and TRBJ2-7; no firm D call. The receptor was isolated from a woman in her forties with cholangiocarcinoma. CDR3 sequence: CASSYNTGYEQYF. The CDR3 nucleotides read TGTGCCAGCAGTTACAACACCGGGTACGAGCAGTACTTC.